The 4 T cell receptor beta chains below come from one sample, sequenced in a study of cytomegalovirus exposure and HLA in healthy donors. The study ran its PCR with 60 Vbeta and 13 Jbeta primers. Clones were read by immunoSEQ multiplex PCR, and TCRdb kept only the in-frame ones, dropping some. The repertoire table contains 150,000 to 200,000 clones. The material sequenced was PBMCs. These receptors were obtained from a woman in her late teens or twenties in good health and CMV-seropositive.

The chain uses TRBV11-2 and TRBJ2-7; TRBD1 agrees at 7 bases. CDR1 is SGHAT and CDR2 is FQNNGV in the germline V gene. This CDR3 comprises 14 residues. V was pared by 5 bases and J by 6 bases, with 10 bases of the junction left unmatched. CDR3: CASSPVQGKLEQYF. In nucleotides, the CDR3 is TGTGCCAGCAGCCCCGTACAGGGGAAACTCGAGCAGTACTTC.

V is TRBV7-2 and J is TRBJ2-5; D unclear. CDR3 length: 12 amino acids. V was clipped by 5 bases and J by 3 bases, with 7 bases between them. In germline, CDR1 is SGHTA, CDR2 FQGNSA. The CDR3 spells CASSLLKETQYF. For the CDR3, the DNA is TGTGCCAGCAGCCTGCTAAAAGAGACCCAGTACTTC. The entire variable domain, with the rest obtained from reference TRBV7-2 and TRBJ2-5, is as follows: GAGVSQSPSNKVTEKGKDVELRCDPISGHTALYWYRQSLGQGLEFLIYFQGNSAPDKSGLPSDRFSAERTGGSVSTLTIQRTQQEDSAVYLCASSLLKETQYFGPGTRLLVL.

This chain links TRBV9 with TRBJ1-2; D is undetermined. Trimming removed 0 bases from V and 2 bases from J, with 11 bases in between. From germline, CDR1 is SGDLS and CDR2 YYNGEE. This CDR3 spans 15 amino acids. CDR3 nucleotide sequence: TGTGCCAGCAGCGTAGATCTGGGAGGAAACTATGGCTACACCTTC. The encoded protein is CASSVDLGGNYGYTF.

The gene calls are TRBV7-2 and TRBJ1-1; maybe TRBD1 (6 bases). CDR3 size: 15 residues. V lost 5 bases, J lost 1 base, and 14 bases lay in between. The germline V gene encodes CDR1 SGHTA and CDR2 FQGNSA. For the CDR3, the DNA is TGTGCCAGCAGCACACGATTCAGGGGGAACACTGAAGCTTTCTTT. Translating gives CASSTRFRGNTEAFF.